A selection of T cell receptor beta chains follows, all from one sample in a study of shared clonotypes between healthy human individuals. Sequenced by immunoSEQ multiplex PCR; TCRdb stores in-frame clones only, minus some. The sample carries more than 550,000 clones, around 90% recorded once. Sequencing used memory CD8+ T cells from PBMCs. These receptors all stem from a man younger than 30 in good health. Some clones in this sample may be carry-over from other donors' samples. The conserved cysteine and the conserved F or W are not part of the CDR3 here.

j_call v_call cdr3_aa
TRBJ1-5 TRBV28 ASSLGVSNQPQH
TRBJ1-1 TRBV29-1 SVGWVSGNTEAF
TRBJ1-2 TRBV28 ASSLWQVLGGGYT
TRBJ2-1 TRBV9 ASSVSAGEYPPYNEQF
TRBJ1-1 TRBV7-9 ASSKTGMNTEAF
TRBJ2-1 TRBV7-9 ASSFPGLAGAEQF
TRBJ2-3 TRBV5-8 ASRFLQDFTDTQY
TRBJ2-7 TRBV27 ASTSGYHEQY
TRBJ1-3 TRBV10-3 AYGGGQGISPSGNTIY
TRBJ2-7 TRBV30 AWSAGDGYEQY
TRBJ2-7 TRBV9 ASSFGLAGSYEQY
TRBJ2-7 TRBV27 ASSYYRETGSYEQY
TRBJ2-7 TRBV11-2 ASSPPYPGVIYEQY
TRBJ2-7 TRBV27 ASSLGPGGSFEQY
TRBJ1-1 TRBV4-1 ASSLWGIDTEAF
TRBJ2-5 TRBV11-2 ASSSRGSGRETQY
TRBJ1-2 TRBV13 ASSPGGQGSYGYT
. TRBV15 ATSRDLRRQGAHEQY
TRBJ2-7 TRBV7-9 ASSLALGGYEQY
TRBJ2-1 TRBV27 ASSLSNRGNEQF
TRBJ1-1 TRBV7-3 ASSLTGLEEAF
TRBJ2-2 TRBV9 ASSVTRLGTNTGELF
TRBJ2-7 TRBV10-2 ASSESAGYEQY
TRBJ1-1 TRBV7-8 ASSFQGSNTEAF
TRBJ1-5 TRBV19 ASSSRGVVVGNQPQH
TRBJ2-2 TRBV21-1 ASSKEGAGPNTGELF
TRBJ2-6 TRBV10-3 AISDRGAGANVLT
TRBJ1-5 TRBV5-6 ASSFGQAARNQPQH
TRBJ2-1 TRBV6-1 ASSAPPNTYNEQF
TRBJ2-5 TRBV15 ATMTRPGLAGETQY
TRBJ2-7 TRBV7-9 ASSPTGTGGYEQY
TRBJ2-7 TRBV9 ASSGTGRNSYEQY
TRBJ2-1 TRBV19 ASSILGQGNDEQF
TRBJ1-4 TRBV2 ASSIPWAEEKLF
TRBJ2-7 TRBV5-4 ASSLGPGLAGVDEQY
TRBJ2-5 TRBV7-9 ASSPRTSGIQETQY
TRBJ1-6 TRBV18 ASSLSYRGGDSPLH
TRBJ2-7 TRBV11-2 ASSPSGGNYYEQY
TRBJ2-1 TRBV28 ASNDGSSYNEQF
TRBJ2-7 TRBV9 ASSRTGRNYEQY
TRBJ2-7 TRBV4-2 ASSQRGQGIYEQY
TRBJ2-1 TRBV19 ASSIVLSSGGYLEQF